This T cell receptor (beta chain) was recovered during a study of blood T cell repertoires in COVID-19. At the level of the study: PBMCs, B-cell-depleted T cells, or T cells provided the cDNA or gDNA that made up the material.

Trimming took 1 base from V and 4 from J, leaving 7 bases between them. This CDR3 contains 13 residues. Germline values: CDR1 KGHSH, CDR2 LQKENI. The protocol was immunoSEQ multiplex PCR, while the TCRdb copy is restricted to in-frame clones and leaves out a portion. The sample yields 81,000 or so clones, approximately 91% seen once. This chain connects TRBV18 to TRBJ1-1, with D possibly being TRBD1 (6 bases). Sample: peripheral blood. The TCR sequence derives from a man aged 70 or older with active or convalescent COVID-19. The CDR3 DNA reads as TGTGCCAGCTCACCACAAGGGGGCACTGAAGCTTTCTTT. Translating gives CASSPQGGTEAFF.